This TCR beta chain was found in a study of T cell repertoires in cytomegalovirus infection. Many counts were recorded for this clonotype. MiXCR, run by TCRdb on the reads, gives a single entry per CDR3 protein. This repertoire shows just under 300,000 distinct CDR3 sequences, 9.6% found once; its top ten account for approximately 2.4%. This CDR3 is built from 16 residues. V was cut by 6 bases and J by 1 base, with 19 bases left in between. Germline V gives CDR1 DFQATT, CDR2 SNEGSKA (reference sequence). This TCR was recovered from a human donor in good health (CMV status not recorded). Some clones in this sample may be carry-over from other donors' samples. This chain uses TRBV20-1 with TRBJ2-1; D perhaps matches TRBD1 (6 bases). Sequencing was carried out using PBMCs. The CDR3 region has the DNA TGCAGTGCCCCCGATGTTTTCGACAGGTCCTACAATGAGCAGTTCTTC. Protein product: CSAPDVFDRSYNEQFF.